Below, one T cell receptor (beta chain) is given with its context. The antigen is undetermined. These data come from a study of monozygotic twins with inflammatory bowel disease. The CDR3 loop spans 12 amino acids. Germline V gives CDR1 SGHNT, CDR2 YYREEE (reference sequence). Study observations and caveats: Clonotype sharing was lower in IBD patients than healthy twins, most markedly with disease activity.

Reanalyzing the 5' RACE reads, TCRdb keeps one entry per CDR3 protein, without DNA. This specimen shows over 350,000 distinct CDR3 sequences; the ten leading clones hold around 2.6%. This TCR was recovered from a human donor with ulcerative colitis or Crohn's disease, or a healthy co-twin of an affected twin (not recorded which). The chain combines TRBV5-4 with TRBJ1-2. Sequencing was done on a sample of blood. CDR3 sequence: CACSLGGYGYTF.